The clone carrying this T cell receptor (beta chain) appeared a few times. Using immunoSEQ multiplex PCR, the repertoire was profiled, and TCRdb retains in-frame clones only, with some absent. The repertoire holds about 390,000 clones, with 85% to 90% as singletons. This entry is derived from a study of blood T cell repertoires in COVID-19. For the study at large: There were acute and convalescent COVID-19 samples, and they came from the United States, Italy and Spain.

Trimming stripped 0 bases from V and 9 bases from J, with 12 bases between. The CDR3 consists of 15 residues. Germline CDR1 reads MNHEY; CDR2 reads SVGEGT. This TCR was sampled from a woman in her forties or fifties who had recovered from COVID-19. The chain has TRBV6-2 or TRBV6-3 and TRBJ1-6; D unresolved. Input material: PBMCs or T cells enriched from blood (not recorded which). CDR3 loop: CASSYSNQEVSPLHF. Written as DNA, the CDR3 is TGTGCCAGCAGTTACTCGAATCAGGAGGTTTCACCCCTCCACTTT.